This T cell receptor beta chain was identified in a study of shared clonotypes between healthy human individuals. V gave up 2 bases and J gave up 7 bases; unmatched junction bases: 6. The CDR3 totals 15 residues. From germline, CDR1 is SGDLS and CDR2 YYNGEE. Only in-frame clones appear in the TCRdb table, and some are missing; sequencing was by immunoSEQ multiplex PCR. The table shows fewer than 3 million clones, with approximately 90% occurring only once. The J gene is TRBJ1-2, the V gene TRBV9; 12 bases are a match to TRBD1. The clonotype was recovered from a man between 18 and 35 years old in good health. Some clones in this sample may be carry-over from other donors' samples. What was sequenced was naive CD4+ T cells from PBMCs. This sample's subset: CD45RA+ positively selected. The chain's CDR3 is CASSVRDRGRAGYTF. The CDR3 DNA reads as TGTGCCAGCAGCGTCCGGGACAGGGGGCGGGCTGGCTACACCTTC.